This T cell receptor beta chain is drawn from a study of shared clonotypes between healthy human individuals. All participating donors were Caucasian adults from Nashville, Tennessee. Using immunoSEQ multiplex PCR, the repertoire was profiled, and TCRdb retains in-frame clones only, with some absent. The sample carries millions of clones, approximately 95% recorded once. Germline CDR1 SGHDT, CDR2 YYEEEE. Between the trimmed V and J ends, which lost 0 bases and 0 bases, there was a span of 9 bases. The CDR3 spans 16 residues. This TCR was recovered from a man between 18 and 29 years old in good health. Some clones in this sample may be carry-over from other donors' samples. The chain uses TRBV5-6 and TRBJ2-2; D uncertain. The sequenced sample consisted of naive CD4+ T cells from PBMCs. Subset indicated: CD45RA+ positively selected. The CDR3 is CASSLGPTANTGELFF. DNA for the CDR3: TGTGCCAGCAGCTTGGGACCGACTGCGAACACCGGGGAGCTGTTTTTT.